These T cell receptor beta chains were read from a single sample in a study of T cells in Graves' hyperthyroidism and ophthalmopathy. TCRdb reprocessed the multiplex PCR reads via MiXCR and lists one record per CDR3 protein. The sample has fewer than 650,000 distinct CDR3 sequences; approximately 14% are singletons. Sequencing was done on a sample of blood. The receptors come from a woman in her forties with Graves' ophthalmopathy. CDR3s include the opening cysteine and the closing phenylalanine or tryptophan. A D gene is named only where the DNA matches it firmly. Clone size appears in some rows only: once, few, many, or a class for an expanded clone.

cdr3_nt: TGTGCCAGCAGTCTCGGGACAGCATATCTAGCGGGAACCTACGAGCAGTACTTC; cdr3_aa: CASSLGTAYLAGTYEQYF; j_call: TRBJ2-7; d_call: TRBD2; clone_size: .; v_call: TRBV13; cdr3_length: 18
cdr3_nt: TGTGCCAGCGGAGGGACTAGCAGCTACGAGCAGTACTTC; cdr3_aa: CASGGTSSYEQYF; j_call: TRBJ2-7; d_call: TRBD2; clone_size: many; v_call: TRBV27; cdr3_length: 13
cdr3_nt: TGTGCCTGGAGTGTTGAAGGGGGCTTTCAGCCCCAGCATTTT; cdr3_aa: CAWSVEGGFQPQHF; j_call: TRBJ1-5; d_call: TRBD1; clone_size: .; v_call: TRBV30; cdr3_length: 14
cdr3_nt: TGTGCCAGCAGCTTACGGCAGCACTACGAGCAGTACTTC; cdr3_aa: CASSLRQHYEQYF; j_call: TRBJ2-7; d_call: .; clone_size: many; v_call: TRBV7-2; cdr3_length: 13
cdr3_nt: TGTGCCAGCAGCCAAGAAGGTGCAGGAACTAACTATGGCTACACCTTC; cdr3_aa: CASSQEGAGTNYGYTF; j_call: TRBJ1-2; d_call: .; clone_size: .; v_call: TRBV3-1; cdr3_length: 16
cdr3_nt: TGTGCCTGGGAGGGGGATCTTGACAGCTCCATGGACTATGGCTACACCTTC; cdr3_aa: CAWEGDLDSSMDYGYTF; j_call: TRBJ1-2; d_call: .; clone_size: .; v_call: TRBV30; cdr3_length: 17
cdr3_nt: TGTGCCAGCAGTGAGCCAGGCCGCTCTGGAAACACCATATATTTT; cdr3_aa: CASSEPGRSGNTIYF; j_call: TRBJ1-3; d_call: .; clone_size: .; v_call: TRBV25-1; cdr3_length: 15
cdr3_nt: TGTGCCAGCAGCTTACGGAAGCCAGGGGAGGGACCGCATTTT; cdr3_aa: CASSLRKPGEGPHF; j_call: TRBJ1-3; d_call: .; clone_size: many; v_call: TRBV11-2; cdr3_length: 14
cdr3_nt: TGTGCCAGCAGCTCCGCAAACTACGAGCAGTACTTC; cdr3_aa: CASSSANYEQYF; j_call: TRBJ2-7; d_call: .; clone_size: many; v_call: TRBV7-9; cdr3_length: 12
cdr3_nt: TGTGCCAGCAGAGGAGCGAAAGGGTGGGACACTGAAGCTTTCTTT; cdr3_aa: CASRGAKGWDTEAFF; j_call: TRBJ1-1; d_call: .; clone_size: many; v_call: TRBV25-1; cdr3_length: 15
cdr3_nt: TGTGCCAGCAGGGAGACGGACCCCTACGAGCAGTACTTC; cdr3_aa: CASRETDPYEQYF; j_call: TRBJ2-7; d_call: .; clone_size: many; v_call: TRBV6-1; cdr3_length: 13
cdr3_nt: TGTGCCAGCAGTTACGAGACGGGAGCCGCGAACACCGGGGAGCTGTTTTTT; cdr3_aa: CASSYETGAANTGELFF; j_call: TRBJ2-2; d_call: .; clone_size: .; v_call: TRBV6-2/TRBV6-3; cdr3_length: 17
cdr3_nt: TGCGCCACGACAGGGCAGGGCTTTTCCGGGGCCAACGTCCTGACTTTC; cdr3_aa: CATTGQGFSGANVLTF; j_call: TRBJ2-6; d_call: TRBD1; clone_size: many; v_call: TRBV10-2; cdr3_length: 16
cdr3_nt: TGTGCCAGCAGACCATCGGGACAGGGGGCCCAGCCCCAGCATTTT; cdr3_aa: CASRPSGQGAQPQHF; j_call: TRBJ1-5; d_call: TRBD1; clone_size: many; v_call: TRBV12-3/TRBV12-4; cdr3_length: 15
cdr3_nt: TGTGCCAGCACCCCCGGGACAGTTAGCAATCAGCCCCAGCATTTT; cdr3_aa: CASTPGTVSNQPQHF; j_call: TRBJ1-5; d_call: TRBD1; clone_size: many; v_call: TRBV6-1; cdr3_length: 15
cdr3_nt: TGTGCCAGCAGCCGGACAGGGGAAGGCGGGGAGCTGTTTTTT; cdr3_aa: CASSRTGEGGELFF; j_call: TRBJ2-2; d_call: TRBD1; clone_size: many; v_call: TRBV7-9; cdr3_length: 14
cdr3_nt: TGTGCCAGCGGACGGACAGGGGATTCACCCCTCCACTTT; cdr3_aa: CASGRTGDSPLHF; j_call: TRBJ1-6; d_call: TRBD1; clone_size: few; v_call: TRBV7-8; cdr3_length: 13
cdr3_nt: TGTGCCAGCAGCTCTGACACCCGTAGCTCCTACGAGCAGTACTTC; cdr3_aa: CASSSDTRSSYEQYF; j_call: TRBJ2-7; d_call: .; clone_size: many; v_call: TRBV7-2; cdr3_length: 15
cdr3_nt: TGCAGTGCCGGAATGGGCGGGAGGGAGACCCAGTACTTC; cdr3_aa: CSAGMGGRETQYF; j_call: TRBJ2-5; d_call: TRBD2; clone_size: many; v_call: TRBV20-1; cdr3_length: 13
cdr3_nt: TGTGCCAGCAGTTTGAGGGGCGGGAGCGACGAGCAGTACTTC; cdr3_aa: CASSLRGGSDEQYF; j_call: TRBJ2-7; d_call: TRBD2; clone_size: many; v_call: TRBV28; cdr3_length: 14
cdr3_nt: TGCAGTGCTACAGCCGGGACAGGGGGGTACGAGCAGTACTTC; cdr3_aa: CSATAGTGGYEQYF; j_call: TRBJ2-7; d_call: TRBD1; clone_size: many; v_call: TRBV20-1; cdr3_length: 14
cdr3_nt: TGTGCCAGCACCCGGGACAACACGGGCGAGCAGTACTTC; cdr3_aa: CASTRDNTGEQYF; j_call: TRBJ2-7; d_call: .; clone_size: many; v_call: TRBV25-1; cdr3_length: 13
cdr3_nt: TGTGCCAGCAAGAGGGTAACTGAAGCTTTCTTT; cdr3_aa: CASKRVTEAFF; j_call: TRBJ1-1; d_call: .; clone_size: many; v_call: TRBV12-3/TRBV12-4; cdr3_length: 11
cdr3_nt: TGTGCCAGCAGAGGGCACACCGGGGAGCTGTTTTTT; cdr3_aa: CASRGHTGELFF; j_call: TRBJ2-2; d_call: .; clone_size: many; v_call: TRBV28; cdr3_length: 12
cdr3_nt: TGTGCCAGCAGCTTATCGGCAACAGAAAGCCCGACTGGCTACACCTTC; cdr3_aa: CASSLSATESPTGYTF; j_call: TRBJ1-2; d_call: .; clone_size: many; v_call: TRBV11-1; cdr3_length: 16
cdr3_nt: TGTGCCAGCAGCCCAGGACAGGGAGGAGCTTTCTTT; cdr3_aa: CASSPGQGGAFF; j_call: TRBJ1-1; d_call: TRBD1; clone_size: few; v_call: TRBV6-2/TRBV6-3; cdr3_length: 12
cdr3_nt: TGTGCCAGCAGCTTTGGTCCCGCGAACACTGAAGCTTTCTTT; cdr3_aa: CASSFGPANTEAFF; j_call: TRBJ1-1; d_call: .; clone_size: few; v_call: TRBV5-6; cdr3_length: 14
cdr3_nt: TGTGCCAGCAGCACGACCTTAGTCGGGTGGCCCACTGAAGCTTTCTTT; cdr3_aa: CASSTTLVGWPTEAFF; j_call: TRBJ1-1; d_call: .; clone_size: many; v_call: TRBV11-2; cdr3_length: 16
cdr3_nt: TGTGCCAGCAGCTTTATTACCGGGACTAGCGGCTACGAGCAGTACTTC; cdr3_aa: CASSFITGTSGYEQYF; j_call: TRBJ2-7; d_call: TRBD2; clone_size: many; v_call: TRBV11-2; cdr3_length: 16
cdr3_nt: TGCGCCAGCAGCCAAGAAGGGACAGGAGGGGAGACCCAGTACTTC; cdr3_aa: CASSQEGTGGETQYF; j_call: TRBJ2-5; d_call: TRBD1; clone_size: few; v_call: TRBV4-3; cdr3_length: 15
cdr3_nt: TGCAGTGCTCCCGATAAGGGGGTTAATTCACCCCTCCACTTT; cdr3_aa: CSAPDKGVNSPLHF; j_call: TRBJ1-6; d_call: .; clone_size: few; v_call: TRBV20-1; cdr3_length: 14
cdr3_nt: TGTGCCAGCAGGCCCGGGACCGACGGAAACACCATATATTTT; cdr3_aa: CASRPGTDGNTIYF; j_call: TRBJ1-3; d_call: .; clone_size: many; v_call: TRBV3-1; cdr3_length: 14
cdr3_nt: TGTGCCAGCAGCTCCACCGGGACTAGCGGCTACGAGCAGTACTTC; cdr3_aa: CASSSTGTSGYEQYF; j_call: TRBJ2-7; d_call: TRBD2; clone_size: many; v_call: TRBV7-2; cdr3_length: 15
cdr3_nt: TGTGCCAGCAGAGGATCCAGACATCTGAATCAGCCCCAGCATTTT; cdr3_aa: CASRGSRHLNQPQHF; j_call: TRBJ1-5; d_call: .; clone_size: few; v_call: TRBV12-3/TRBV12-4; cdr3_length: 15
cdr3_nt: TGTGCCAGCAGCCCGGGACAGGTCATTTCACCCCTCCACTTT; cdr3_aa: CASSPGQVISPLHF; j_call: TRBJ1-6; d_call: TRBD1; clone_size: many; v_call: TRBV6-1; cdr3_length: 14
cdr3_nt: TGTGCCAGCAGTTCCATCGGGGGGCGAGATACGCAGTATTTT; cdr3_aa: CASSSIGGRDTQYF; j_call: TRBJ2-3; d_call: .; clone_size: many; v_call: TRBV11-2; cdr3_length: 14
cdr3_nt: TGCAGTGCTCCACTAGCGGGAGAACCCTACGAGCAGTACTTC; cdr3_aa: CSAPLAGEPYEQYF; j_call: TRBJ2-7; d_call: TRBD2; clone_size: few; v_call: TRBV20-1; cdr3_length: 14
cdr3_nt: TGCGCCAGCAGCCAAGAATCGCAGACCTCCTACGAGCAGTACTTC; cdr3_aa: CASSQESQTSYEQYF; j_call: TRBJ2-7; d_call: .; clone_size: few; v_call: TRBV4-1; cdr3_length: 15
cdr3_nt: TGTGCCAGCAGCTTCGCGGGGACAGGGAAGGAGACCCAGTACTTC; cdr3_aa: CASSFAGTGKETQYF; j_call: TRBJ2-5; d_call: TRBD1; clone_size: many; v_call: TRBV7-2; cdr3_length: 15
cdr3_nt: TGCGCCGGAGCAGGAGGCGGGATAGGGGAGACCCAGTACTTC; cdr3_aa: CAGAGGGIGETQYF; j_call: TRBJ2-5; d_call: .; clone_size: .; v_call: TRBV5-1; cdr3_length: 14
cdr3_nt: TGTGCCAGCAGTACTACTTTAAGCTCCTACGAGCAGTACTTC; cdr3_aa: CASSTTLSSYEQYF; j_call: TRBJ2-7; d_call: .; clone_size: many; v_call: TRBV6-5; cdr3_length: 14
cdr3_nt: TGTGCCACCAGTGATTCAACCGAGGGGTCCTACGAGCAGTACTTC; cdr3_aa: CATSDSTEGSYEQYF; j_call: TRBJ2-7; d_call: .; clone_size: many; v_call: TRBV24-1; cdr3_length: 15
cdr3_nt: TGTGCCAGTAGTCCCCGGAACTATTCACCCCTCCACTTT; cdr3_aa: CASSPRNYSPLHF; j_call: TRBJ1-6; d_call: .; clone_size: .; v_call: TRBV19; cdr3_length: 13
cdr3_nt: TGTGCCAGCAGTCCTTTGGGCGGGGGAGGGATGGATGGCTACACCTTC; cdr3_aa: CASSPLGGGGMDGYTF; j_call: TRBJ1-2; d_call: .; clone_size: .; v_call: TRBV28; cdr3_length: 16
cdr3_nt: TGCGCCAGCAGCCTGGGCGGGACAGGGGGGCGCACTGAAGCTTTCTTT; cdr3_aa: CASSLGGTGGRTEAFF; j_call: TRBJ1-1; d_call: TRBD1; clone_size: .; v_call: TRBV5-1; cdr3_length: 16
cdr3_nt: TGTGCCAGCAGTTTTTGGCTAGCGGAGTTCACCGGGGAGCTGTTTTTT; cdr3_aa: CASSFWLAEFTGELFF; j_call: TRBJ2-2; d_call: TRBD2; clone_size: few; v_call: TRBV12-3/TRBV12-4; cdr3_length: 16
cdr3_nt: TGTGCCAGCAGCTTACTCCCAGCTTTGGCGGGAGGGTCCTACGAGCAGTACTTC; cdr3_aa: CASSLLPALAGGSYEQYF; j_call: TRBJ2-7; d_call: TRBD2; clone_size: many; v_call: TRBV27; cdr3_length: 18
cdr3_nt: TGTGCCAGCAGCGCGTCGGAGGACTTGGACACCTTC; cdr3_aa: CASSASEDLDTF; j_call: TRBJ1-2; d_call: .; clone_size: many; v_call: TRBV7-2; cdr3_length: 12
cdr3_nt: TGTGCCAGCAGCGCCCTCAGGGGGTTTTCGGGAGAGACCCAGTACTTC; cdr3_aa: CASSALRGFSGETQYF; j_call: TRBJ2-5; d_call: TRBD1; clone_size: many; v_call: TRBV7-9; cdr3_length: 16
cdr3_nt: TGCAGTGCGGGCGGGCCCGGGGCAGGTGGGGAGACCCAGTACTTC; cdr3_aa: CSAGGPGAGGETQYF; j_call: TRBJ2-5; d_call: .; clone_size: many; v_call: TRBV20-1; cdr3_length: 15
cdr3_nt: TGTGCCAGCAGCTTCGGGGATGGCTACGAGCAGTACTTC; cdr3_aa: CASSFGDGYEQYF; j_call: TRBJ2-7; d_call: .; clone_size: many; v_call: TRBV7-2; cdr3_length: 13